The clone carrying this T cell receptor beta chain came up a few times. Its antigen is currently unknown. This record belongs to a study of T cell repertoires in cytomegalovirus infection. Study summary: Indicated by public TCR beta signatures were CMV infection and matching HLA type.

Broader study findings: Cumulative public TCR beta family frequency identified CMV carriers with the relevant HLA. Dominating the ex vivo response were TCR beta clonotypes that were CMV-specific and HLA-C-restricted.

V dropped 6 bases and J dropped 4 bases, with 14 bases sitting between them. Germline CDR1 reads SGHVS; CDR2 reads FQNEAQ. The CDR3 contains 14 residues. Via MiXCR, TCRdb re-called the reads, giving one row per CDR3 protein. Of roughly 600,000 distinct CDR3 sequences in the sample, approximately 24% were seen once. This receptor was identified in a human donor in good health (CMV status not recorded). Some clones in this sample may be carry-over from other donors' samples. The gene calls are TRBV7-8 and TRBJ2-3; D is possibly TRBD2 (6 bases). Sequencing used CD8+ T cells from PBMCs. CDR3 sequence: CASRLGRGPDTQYF. The CDR3 DNA sequence: TGTGCCAGCAGACTGGGGCGGGGACCAGATACGCAGTATTTT.